This TCR beta chain was identified during a study of T cells in Graves' hyperthyroidism and ophthalmopathy. The study's findings and limits: Ophthalmopathy onset followed model prediction by a median about six months.

This clonotype was seen repeatedly, ten times or more. Antigen: not known. The CDR3 extends over 13 amino acids. CDR1 MNHEY and CDR2 SVGAGI come from the germline V gene. Trimming removed 5 bases at V and 1 base at J, with 9 bases between. RNA transcripts yielded amplified TCR beta CDR3 regions. During a first-round RT-PCR of the TCR CDR3, the HTBI primer set was used. TCRdb fed the multiplex PCR reads into MiXCR, producing one record per CDR3 protein. The sample records about 700,000 distinct CDR3 sequences, just under 45% being singletons. This chain connects TRBV6-5 to TRBJ2-7, with D hard to call. Sequencing input: peripheral blood or thyroid tissue (not recorded which). This receptor was identified in an adult man with Graves' disease, either hyperthyroidism or ophthalmopathy (not recorded which). The CDR3 coding sequence is TGTGCCAGCAGTCAGGCGTCTTCCTACGAGCAGTACTTC. Its translation is CASSQASSYEQYF.